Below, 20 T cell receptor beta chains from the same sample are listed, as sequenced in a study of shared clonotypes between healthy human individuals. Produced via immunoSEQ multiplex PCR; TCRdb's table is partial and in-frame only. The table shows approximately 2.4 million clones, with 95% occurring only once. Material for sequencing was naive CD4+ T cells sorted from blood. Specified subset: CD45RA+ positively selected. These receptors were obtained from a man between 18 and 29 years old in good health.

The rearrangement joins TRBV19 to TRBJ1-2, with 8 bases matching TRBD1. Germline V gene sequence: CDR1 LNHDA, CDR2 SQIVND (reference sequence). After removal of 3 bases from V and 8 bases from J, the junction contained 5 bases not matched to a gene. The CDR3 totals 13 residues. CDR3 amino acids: CASSMDRVEGYTF. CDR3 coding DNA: TGTGCCAGTAGTATGGACAGGGTAGAGGGCTACACCTTC.

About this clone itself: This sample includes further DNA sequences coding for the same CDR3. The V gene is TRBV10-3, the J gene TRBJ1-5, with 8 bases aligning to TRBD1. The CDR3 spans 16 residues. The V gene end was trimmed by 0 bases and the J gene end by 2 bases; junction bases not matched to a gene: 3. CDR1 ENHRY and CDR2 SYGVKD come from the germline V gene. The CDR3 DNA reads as TGTGCCATCAGTGAGTCGGACAGGGTGGGCAATCAGCCCCAGCATTTT. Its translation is CAISESDRVGNQPQHF.

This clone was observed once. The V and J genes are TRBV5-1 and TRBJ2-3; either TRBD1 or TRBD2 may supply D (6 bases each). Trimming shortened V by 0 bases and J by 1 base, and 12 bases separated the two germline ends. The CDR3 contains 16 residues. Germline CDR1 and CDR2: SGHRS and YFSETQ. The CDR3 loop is CASSLASGARTDTQYF. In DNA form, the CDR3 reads TGCGCCAGCAGCTTGGCCTCGGGGGCGCGCACAGATACGCAGTATTTT.

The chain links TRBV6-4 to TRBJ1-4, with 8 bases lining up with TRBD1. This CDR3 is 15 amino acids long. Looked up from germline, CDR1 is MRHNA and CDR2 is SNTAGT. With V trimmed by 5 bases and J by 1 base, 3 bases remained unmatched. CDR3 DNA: TGTGCCAGCAGTCAAGGACAGGGAACTAATGAAAAACTGTTTTTT. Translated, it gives CASSQGQGTNEKLFF.

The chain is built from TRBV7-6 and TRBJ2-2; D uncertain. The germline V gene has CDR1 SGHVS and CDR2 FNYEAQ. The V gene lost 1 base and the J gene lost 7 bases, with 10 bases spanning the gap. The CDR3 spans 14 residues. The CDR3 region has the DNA TGTGCCAGCAGCTTAGACAGTTTATTCGGGGAGCTGTTTTTT. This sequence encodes CASSLDSLFGELFF.

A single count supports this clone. Here the CDR3 reads CASSRTGGHEQYF. Here the CDR3 DNA reads TGTGCCAGCAGCCGTACAGGGGGCCACGAGCAGTACTTC. The chain recombines TRBV5-5 with TRBJ2-7; 9 nucleotides line up with TRBD1. CDR1 is SGHKS, CDR2 YYEKEE, per germline (reference sequence). CDR3 size: 13 residues. J was trimmed by 5 bases and V by 4 bases; bases with no gene match: 4.

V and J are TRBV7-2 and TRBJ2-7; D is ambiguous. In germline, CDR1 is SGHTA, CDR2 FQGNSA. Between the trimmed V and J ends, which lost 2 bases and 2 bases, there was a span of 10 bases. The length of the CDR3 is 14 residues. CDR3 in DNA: TGTGCCAGCAGCTTAAACGGATGGACCTACGAGCAGTACTTC. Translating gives CASSLNGWTYEQYF.

CDR3 DNA sequence: TGTGCCAGCAGCGTAGGTACTAGCGGGAGTGCTGGGCCGGAGACCCAGTACTTC. Encoded protein: CASSVGTSGSAGPETQYF. The chain recombines TRBV9 with TRBJ2-5; TRBD2 matches at 11 bases. Germline V gives CDR1 SGDLS, CDR2 YYNGEE. The V gene end was trimmed by 0 bases and the J gene end by 5 bases; junction bases not matched to a gene: 12. The CDR3 totals 18 residues.

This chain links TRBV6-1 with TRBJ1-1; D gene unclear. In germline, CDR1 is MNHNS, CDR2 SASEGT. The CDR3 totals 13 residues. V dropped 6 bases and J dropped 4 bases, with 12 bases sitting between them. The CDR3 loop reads CASRIGQITEAFF. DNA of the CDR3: TGTGCCAGCAGGATCGGGCAGATCACTGAAGCTTTCTTT.

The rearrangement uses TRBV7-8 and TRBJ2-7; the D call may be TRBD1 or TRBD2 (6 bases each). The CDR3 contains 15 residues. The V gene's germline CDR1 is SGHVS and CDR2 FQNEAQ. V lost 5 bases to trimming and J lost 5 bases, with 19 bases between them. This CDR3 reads CASSPGAGRVNEQYF. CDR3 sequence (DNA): TGTGCCAGCAGCCCGGGGGCGGGGCGCGTCAACGAGCAGTACTTC.

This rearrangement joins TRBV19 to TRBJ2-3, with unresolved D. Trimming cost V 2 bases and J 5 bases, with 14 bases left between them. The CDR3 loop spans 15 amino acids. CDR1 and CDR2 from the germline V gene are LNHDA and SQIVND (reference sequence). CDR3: CASSIKVVGGDTQYF. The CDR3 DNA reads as TGTGCCAGTAGTATAAAGGTTGTTGGTGGAGATACGCAGTATTTT.

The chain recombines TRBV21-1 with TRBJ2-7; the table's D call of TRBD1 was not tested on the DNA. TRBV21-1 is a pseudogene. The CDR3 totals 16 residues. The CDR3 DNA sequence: TGTGCCAGCAGCCCCTTTTGGGTTAACAGGGACAACGAGCAGTACTTC. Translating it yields CASSPFWVNRDNEQYF.

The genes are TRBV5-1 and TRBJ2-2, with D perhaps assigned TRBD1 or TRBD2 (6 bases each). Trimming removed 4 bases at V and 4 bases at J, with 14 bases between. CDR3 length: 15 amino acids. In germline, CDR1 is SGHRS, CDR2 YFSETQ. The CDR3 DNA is TGCGCCAGCAGCCCTAACCCGGGGGCCACCGGGGAGCTGTTTTTT. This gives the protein CASSPNPGATGELFF. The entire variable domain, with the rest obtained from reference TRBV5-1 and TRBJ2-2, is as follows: KAGVTQTPRYLIKTRGQQVTLSCSPISGHRSVSWYQQTPGQGLQFLFEYFSETQRNKGNFPGRFSGRQFSNSRSEMNVSTLELGDSALYLCASSPNPGATGELFFGEGSRLTVL.

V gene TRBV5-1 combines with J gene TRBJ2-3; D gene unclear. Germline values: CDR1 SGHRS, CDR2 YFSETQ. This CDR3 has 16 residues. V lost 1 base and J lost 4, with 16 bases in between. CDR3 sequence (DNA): TGCGCCAGCAGCTTGTCTCGGTCATTTGGGGCAGATACGCAGTATTTT. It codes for CASSLSRSFGADTQYF. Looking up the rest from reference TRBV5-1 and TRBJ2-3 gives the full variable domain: KAGVTQTPRYLIKTRGQQVTLSCSPISGHRSVSWYQQTPGQGLQFLFEYFSETQRNKGNFPGRFSGRQFSNSRSEMNVSTLELGDSALYLCASSLSRSFGADTQYFGPGTRLTVL.

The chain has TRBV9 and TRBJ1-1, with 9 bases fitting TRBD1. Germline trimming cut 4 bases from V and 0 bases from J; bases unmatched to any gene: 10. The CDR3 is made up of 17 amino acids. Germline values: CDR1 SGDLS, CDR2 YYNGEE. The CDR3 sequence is CASSPGQGWRVNTEAFF. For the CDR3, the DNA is TGTGCCAGCAGCCCCGGACAGGGGTGGAGGGTGAACACTGAAGCTTTCTTT.

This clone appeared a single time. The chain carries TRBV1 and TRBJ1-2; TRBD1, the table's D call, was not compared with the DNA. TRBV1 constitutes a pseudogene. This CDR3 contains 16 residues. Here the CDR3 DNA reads TGCACCAGCAGGGGGGACAGGGGGTCGGGTAACTATGGCTACACCTTC. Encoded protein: CTSRGDRGSGNYGYTF.

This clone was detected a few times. In nucleotides, the CDR3 is TGTGCCAGTAGGCAGAATACGAACACCGGGGAGCTGTTTTTT. Translated: CASRQNTNTGELFF. The chain combines TRBV19 with TRBJ2-2; D remains ambiguous. V was clipped by 6 bases and J by 0 bases, with 8 bases between them. Germline assignment: CDR1 LNHDA and CDR2 SQIVND (reference sequence). CDR3 length: 14 residues.

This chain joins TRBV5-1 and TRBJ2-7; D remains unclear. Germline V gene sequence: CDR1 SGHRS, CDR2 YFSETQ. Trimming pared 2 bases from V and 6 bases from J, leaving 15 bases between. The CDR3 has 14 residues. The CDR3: CASSFLPSSTEQYF. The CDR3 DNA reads TGCGCCAGCAGCTTTTTGCCTAGTTCAACCGAGCAGTACTTC.

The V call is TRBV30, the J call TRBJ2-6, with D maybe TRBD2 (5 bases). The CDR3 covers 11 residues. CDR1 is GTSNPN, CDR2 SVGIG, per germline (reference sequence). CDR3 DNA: TGTGCGGCGGGCCGGGCCAACGTCCTGACTTTC. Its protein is CAAGRANVLTF.

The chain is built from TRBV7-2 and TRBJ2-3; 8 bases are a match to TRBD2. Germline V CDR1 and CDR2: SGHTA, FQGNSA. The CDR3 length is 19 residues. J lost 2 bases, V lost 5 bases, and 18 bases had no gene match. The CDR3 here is CASSPIALTSGGFTDTQYF. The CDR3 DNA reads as TGTGCCAGCAGCCCAATTGCCCTCACTAGCGGAGGATTCACAGATACGCAGTATTTT.